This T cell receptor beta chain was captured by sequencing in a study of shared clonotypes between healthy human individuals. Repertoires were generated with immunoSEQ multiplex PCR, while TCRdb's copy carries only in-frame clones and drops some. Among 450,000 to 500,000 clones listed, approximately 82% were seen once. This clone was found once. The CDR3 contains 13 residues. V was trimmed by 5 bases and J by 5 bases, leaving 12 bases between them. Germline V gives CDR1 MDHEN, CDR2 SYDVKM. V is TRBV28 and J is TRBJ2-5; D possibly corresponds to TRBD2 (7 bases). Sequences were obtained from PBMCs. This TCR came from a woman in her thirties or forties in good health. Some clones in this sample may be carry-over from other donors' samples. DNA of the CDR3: TGTGCCAGCAGTGCGGGGGCCGAGGAGACCCAGTACTTC. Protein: CASSAGAEETQYF.